Sequencing of this TCR beta chain was carried out in a study of blood T cell repertoires in COVID-19. Germline V lookup: CDR1 SQVTM, CDR2 ANQGSEA. CDR3 length: 14 amino acids. Deletions cut 4 bases from V and 0 bases from J, with 10 bases between. Sequenced by immunoSEQ multiplex PCR; TCRdb stores in-frame clones only, minus some. Of some 270,000 clones detected, approximately 81% appear once; the ten largest clones hold 5% to 7.5%. The source material was PBMCs or T cells enriched from blood (not recorded which). This rearrangement joins TRBV29-1 to TRBJ1-3; TRBD1 might be the D (5 bases). The sequence was collected from a woman aged 50 to 65 who had been exposed to COVID-19. The CDR3 loop is CSVVSGFSGNTIYF. CDR3 DNA: TGCAGCGTTGTGTCAGGGTTCTCTGGAAACACCATATATTTT. Supplemented by reference TRBV29-1 and TRBJ1-3, the full variable domain reads SAVISQKPSRDICQRGTSLTIQCQVDSQVTMMFWYRQQPGQSLTLIATANQGSEATYESGFVIDKFPISRPNLTFSTLTVSNMSPEDSSIYLCSVVSGFSGNTIYFGEGSWLTVV.